This T cell receptor beta chain was identified in a study of blood T cell repertoires in COVID-19. Across the study: Collection of acute and convalescent COVID-19 samples took place in the United States, Italy and Spain. PBMCs, B-cell-depleted T cells, or T cells were the source of the cDNA or gDNA that made up the material.

Study processing details: Amplification of reference gene primers was used by the study to estimate nucleated cell counts. Clones were sequenced by immunoSEQ multiplex PCR, and TCRdb holds only the in-frame ones, with some missing. The V and J calls and the clone size are those of that table, but D and trimming were determined from the DNA. The sample yields tens of thousands of clones, about nine tenths seen once. Trimming removed 5 bases from V and 5 bases from J; junction bases left unmatched: 10. CDR3 length: 15 amino acids. Germline V lookup: CDR1 LNHDA, CDR2 SQIVND (reference sequence). The specimen sequenced was peripheral blood. This clonotype was sampled from a man aged 50 to 60 with acute or convalescent COVID-19. This chain uses TRBV19 with TRBJ2-5; 8 bases match TRBD1. In nucleotides, the CDR3 is TGTGCCAGTAGTCAAACCGGGACAGGAGGTGAGACCCAGTACTTC. Translating it yields CASSQTGTGGETQYF.